This T cell receptor beta chain was sequenced during a study of cytotoxic CD8 clonotypes in ibrutinib-treated CLL. Study details: Mean values per sample were hundreds of thousands of productive templates and tens of thousands of productive rearrangements.

Findings and limits, study-wide: Clonality rose at ibrutinib response, held steady in sustained remission, and fell toward baseline at progression. Circulating CD8+ T-cell counts were tracked by baseline clonality, which exceeded that of age-matched healthy donors.

As to this clone: Antigen unknown.

CDR3 length equals 14 residues. The ends lost 3 bases at V and 7 bases at J; junction bases unmatched: 4. Per the germline V gene, CDR1 is SGHRS and CDR2 is YFSETQ. Some clones are missing from TCRdb's copy, which holds only in-frame ones; the method was immunoSEQ multiplex PCR. The table includes nearly 85,000 clones, roughly 77% detected once. The clonotype was recovered from a human donor with chronic lymphocytic leukemia. This rearrangement joins TRBV5-1 to TRBJ2-1; TRBD2 aligns across 10 bases. Specimen: PBMCs, collected after 12 months of ibrutinib treatment. The CDR3 nucleotides are TGCGCCAGCAGCTCACCGACTAGCGGGAATGAGCAGTTCTTC. This sequence encodes CASSSPTSGNEQFF.